This T cell receptor beta chain was identified in a study of CD8+ T cells in alopecia areata. This CDR3 is built from 16 residues. With 4 bases clipped from V and 0 bases from J, the junction kept 6 bases outside the gene matches. The germline V gene encodes CDR1 SQVTM and CDR2 ANQGSEA. This clone was counted only a few times. Other DNA sequences in this specimen translate into the identical CDR3. Extracted RNA was reverse transcribed, and the resulting cDNA served as sequencing template. The method was immunoSEQ multiplex PCR; TCRdb's version includes in-frame clones alone and lacks a portion of them. The repertoire holds about 220,000 clones, with approximately 57% as singletons. The treatment here: oral pan-JAK inhibitor, 5-10 mg twice daily.

The input for sequencing was CD4+ T cells sorted from blood, taken at week 4, from a patient treated with tofacitinib. The chain couples TRBV29-1 to TRBJ2-3; 11 nucleotides agree with TRBD2. The clonotype comes from a human donor with alopecia areata. CDR3 loop: CSVGSSGGTSTDTQYF. The CDR3 DNA is TGCAGCGTTGGTTCTAGCGGGGGGACCAGCACAGATACGCAGTATTTT.